Reported below is one T cell receptor (beta chain). The data are from a study of T-cell reconstitution after alpha-beta-depleted transplantation in children. Molecular barcoding with unique molecular identifiers was used for the TCRbeta library. A single record per CDR3 protein comes from TCRdb applying MiXCR to the PCR reads. The sample gives 200,000 to 250,000 distinct CDR3 sequences, 7.5% to 10% of which show up once; about 4.8% is in the top ten. This CDR3 spans 13 amino acids. Germline assignment: CDR1 LNHNV and CDR2 YYDKDF (reference sequence). V was pared by 3 bases and J by 3 bases, with 8 bases between.

This TCR was sampled from a human donor who donated a stem cell graft to a child with SCID. Sample: PBMCs from the stem cell graft donor, taken from the stem cell graft. V is TRBV15 and J is TRBJ2-5; a possible D gene is TRBD2 (5 bases). The DNA for the CDR3 is TGTGCCACCAGCAGTCCGGGGAAAGAGACCCAGTACTTC. It encodes CATSSPGKETQYF.